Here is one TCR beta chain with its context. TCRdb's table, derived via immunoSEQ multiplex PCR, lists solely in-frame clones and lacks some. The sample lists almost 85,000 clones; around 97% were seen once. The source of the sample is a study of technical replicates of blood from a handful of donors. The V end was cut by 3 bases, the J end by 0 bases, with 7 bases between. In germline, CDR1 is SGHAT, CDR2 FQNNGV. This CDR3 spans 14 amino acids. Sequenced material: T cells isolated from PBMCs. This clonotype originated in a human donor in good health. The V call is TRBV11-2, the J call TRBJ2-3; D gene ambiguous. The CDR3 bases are TGTGCCAGCAGCTTTAGAGATAGCACAGATACGCAGTATTTT. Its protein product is CASSFRDSTDTQYF. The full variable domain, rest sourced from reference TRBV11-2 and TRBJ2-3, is EAGVAQSPRYKIIEKRQSVAFWCNPISGHATLYWYQQILGQGPKLLIQFQNNGVVDDSQLPKDRFSAERLKGVDSTLKIQPAKLEDSAVYLCASSFRDSTDTQYFGPGTRLTVL.